Shown below are 5 T cell receptor beta chains from a single sample sequenced in a study of blood T cell repertoires in COVID-19. TCRdb keeps only in-frame clones here, not all; method: immunoSEQ multiplex PCR. This repertoire shows 200,000 to 300,000 clones, about 80% found once; its top ten account for more than 7%. Material: peripheral blood. The receptors here all came from a man older than 75 with acute or convalescent COVID-19.

J is TRBJ2-7 and V is TRBV11-2, with D perhaps TRBD2 (7 bases). The ends were cut back, 7 bases at V and 9 bases at J, with 22 bases in the middle. This CDR3 region has 14 residues. In germline, CDR1 is SGHAT, CDR2 FQNNGV. The CDR3 DNA sequence: TGTGCCAGCACCCTTCGGGGGGCCCAGATGGGGCAGTACTTC. This encodes CASTLRGAQMGQYF.

The chain is built from TRBV7-3 and TRBJ2-2; 9 bases line up with TRBD2. The CDR3 extends over 18 amino acids. Trimming took 1 base from V and 7 from J; bases not matched to a gene: 13. Germline V gives CDR1 SGHTA, CDR2 FQGTGA. The CDR3 sequence is CASSLRRASGKVFGELFF. CDR3 coding DNA: TGTGCCAGCAGCTTAAGAAGGGCTAGCGGGAAGGTATTCGGGGAGCTGTTTTTT.

This CDR3 reads CASSHATGNEKLFF. CDR3 nucleotides: TGTGCCAGCAGCCACGCCACGGGTAATGAAAAACTGTTTTTT. This chain links TRBV7-9 with TRBJ1-4; D not resolved. Germline CDR1 is SEHNR and CDR2 is FQNEAQ (reference sequence). The CDR3 is made up of 14 amino acids. V lost 5 bases and J lost 4, with 11 bases in between.

This clone was found a few times. The CDR3 protein is CASSRDTTYEQYF. The CDR3 region has the DNA TGTGCCAGCAGTCGGGACACCACCTACGAGCAGTACTTC. The chain combines TRBV12-3 or TRBV12-4 with TRBJ2-7, with D perhaps matching TRBD1 (6 bases). V lost 5 bases and J lost 2, with 10 bases in between. CDR3 length: 13 amino acids.

J is TRBJ1-1 and V is TRBV4-1; the D gene is possibly TRBD1 (5 bases). In germline, CDR1 is MGHRA, CDR2 YSYEKL. Trimming took 0 bases from V and 5 from J, leaving 19 bases between them. CDR3 size: 17 residues. As DNA, the CDR3 is TGCGCCAGCAGCCAAGATCGGGGGAGAATGGCCTCGACTGAAGCTTTCTTT. It codes for CASSQDRGRMASTEAFF.